This T cell receptor beta chain was found in a study of T cell responses to AZD1222 COVID-19 vaccine. From germline, CDR1 is SGHRS and CDR2 YFSETQ. Between the trimmed V and J ends, which lost 0 bases and 3 bases, there was a span of 12 bases. CDR3 length equals 15 residues. Findings and limits, study-wide: Recipients of two AZD1222 doses showed rising Spike-specific TCR breadth and depth. The study found vaccine-associated CD4 TCRs spanning spike, dominant at 160-218 and 743-854.

To note about this clone: Its antigen is unknown.

Sequencing used immunoSEQ multiplex PCR; TCRdb keeps in-frame clones, though not all of them. The sample gives 150,000 or so clones, 88% of which show up once; less than 3.5% is in the top ten. Sequenced material: peripheral blood, taken on day 0 of AZD1222 vaccination. The TCR sequence derives from an adult in good health. The chain carries TRBV5-1 and TRBJ1-1, with D possibly being TRBD1 (5 bases). In nucleotides, the CDR3 is TGCGCCAGCAGCTTGGTTCAGGCGGGGGACACTGAAGCTTTCTTT. Its protein is CASSLVQAGDTEAFF.